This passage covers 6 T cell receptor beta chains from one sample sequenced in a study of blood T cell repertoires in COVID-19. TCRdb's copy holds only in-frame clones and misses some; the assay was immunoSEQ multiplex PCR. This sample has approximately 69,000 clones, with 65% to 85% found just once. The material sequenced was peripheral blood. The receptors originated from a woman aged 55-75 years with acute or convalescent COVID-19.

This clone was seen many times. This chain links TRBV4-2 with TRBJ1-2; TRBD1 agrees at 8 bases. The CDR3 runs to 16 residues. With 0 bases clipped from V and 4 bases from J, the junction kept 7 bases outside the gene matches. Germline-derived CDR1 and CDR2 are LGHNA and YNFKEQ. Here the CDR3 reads CASSQEDRDDIYGYTF. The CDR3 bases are TGTGCCAGCAGCCAAGAGGACAGGGATGACATCTATGGCTACACCTTC.

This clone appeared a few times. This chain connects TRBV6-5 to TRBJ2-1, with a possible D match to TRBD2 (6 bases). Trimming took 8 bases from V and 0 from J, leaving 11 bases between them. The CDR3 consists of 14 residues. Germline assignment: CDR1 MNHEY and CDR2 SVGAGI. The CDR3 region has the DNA TGTGCCAGCCGGGAGAGGAGCTCCTACAATGAGCAGTTCTTC. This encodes CASRERSSYNEQFF.

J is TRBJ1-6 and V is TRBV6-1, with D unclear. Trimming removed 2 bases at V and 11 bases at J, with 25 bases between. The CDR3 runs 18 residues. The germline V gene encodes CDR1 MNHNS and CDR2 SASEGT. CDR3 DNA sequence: TGTGCCAGCAGTGAATTCATGAGGGTGTTATCGAATTTTGCACCCCTCCACTTT. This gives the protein CASSEFMRVLSNFAPLHF.

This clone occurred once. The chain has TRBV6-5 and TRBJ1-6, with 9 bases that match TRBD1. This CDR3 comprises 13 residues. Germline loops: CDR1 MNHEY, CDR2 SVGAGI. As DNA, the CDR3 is TGTGTATGCCGGGACAGGGATCATTCACCCCTCCACTTT. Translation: CVCRDRDHSPLHF.

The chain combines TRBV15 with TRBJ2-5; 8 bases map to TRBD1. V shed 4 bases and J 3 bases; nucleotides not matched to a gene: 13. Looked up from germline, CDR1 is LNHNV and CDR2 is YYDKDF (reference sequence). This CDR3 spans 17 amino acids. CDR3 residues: CATSMGQAYHAEETQYF. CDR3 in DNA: TGTGCCACCAGCATGGGACAGGCCTATCATGCGGAAGAGACCCAGTACTTC.

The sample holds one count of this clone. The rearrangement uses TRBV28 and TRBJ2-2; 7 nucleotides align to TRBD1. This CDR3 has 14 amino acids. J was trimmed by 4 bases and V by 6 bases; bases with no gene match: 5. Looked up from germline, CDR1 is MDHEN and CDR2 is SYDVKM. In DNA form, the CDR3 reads TGTGCCAGCAGAGGGACAGAAATCACCGGGGAGCTGTTTTTT. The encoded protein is CASRGTEITGELFF.